The 20 T cell receptor beta chains listed next were all sequenced from one sample in a study of blood T cell repertoires in COVID-19 (dated by TCRdb to between 2020 and 2021). The library came from the immunoSEQ multiplex PCR assay. What TCRdb holds here is the immuneACCESS table cut down to in-frame rearrangements. Part of the clones is not present; checked against another copy, under half of the missing clones reflect an unresolved V gene, and the others are unexplained. The sample table shows roughly 250,000 clones, and about 87% are seen once. Of the sample, 3% to 4% falls within the top ten clones. Sequenced input: peripheral blood. Receptor source: a woman aged 35 to 49 with acute or convalescent COVID-19.

V and J are TRBV5-1 and TRBJ1-2; 8 bases fit TRBD1. The trim removed 5 bases at V and 6 bases at J, leaving 6 bases unmatched. Per germline, CDR1 SGHRS and CDR2 YFSETQ. The CDR3 is made up of 13 amino acids. CDR3 region: CASRAGGEDGYTF. In DNA, the CDR3 is TGCGCCAGCAGGGCAGGGGGCGAAGATGGCTACACCTTC.

The chain has TRBV20-1 and TRBJ2-7; D call uncertain. The CDR3 runs to 10 residues. Trimming left V 3 bases short and J 11 bases short, with 11 bases between. Per the germline V gene, CDR1 is DFQATT and CDR2 is SNEGSKA (reference sequence). In DNA, the CDR3 is TGCAGTGCTAGCAAAACACCAGAGTACGTC. It encodes CSASKTPEYV.

The chain has TRBV20-1 and TRBJ2-1; unclear D gene. V was trimmed by 1 base and J by 6 bases, leaving 4 bases between them. Germline V gene data show CDR1 as DFQATT and CDR2 as SNEGSKA (reference sequence). The CDR3 length is 11 residues. CDR3 DNA sequence: TGCAGTGCTAGAGCTCGCAATGAGCAGTTCTTC. This sequence encodes CSARARNEQFF.

The chain is built from TRBV6-5 and TRBJ1-1; D uncertain. The CDR3 is 14 residues long. Per the germline V gene, CDR1 is MNHEY and CDR2 is SVGAGI. The ends were cut back, 5 bases at V and 4 bases at J, with 14 bases in the middle. CDR3 nucleotides: TGTGCCAGCAGTAGAGAACCGCGGGGCACTGAAGCTTTCTTT. Encoded protein: CASSREPRGTEAFF.

The chain couples TRBV6-5 to TRBJ2-2; D not certain. CDR3 length: 13 residues. V lost 9 bases and J lost 4, with 12 bases in between. Germline V gene data show CDR1 as MNHEY and CDR2 as SVGAGI. The CDR3: CASRLSITGELFF. In DNA, the CDR3 is TGTGCCAGTCGACTGTCGATCACCGGGGAGCTGTTTTTT.

J is TRBJ1-5 and V is TRBV4-1; D remains ambiguous. Trimming took off 0 bases at V and 0 bases at J, with 12 bases between the two ends. Germline assignment: CDR1 MGHRA and CDR2 YSYEKL. This CDR3 comprises 17 residues. The CDR3 DNA reads as TGCGCCAGCAGCCAAGATCGGGTCGGGTATAGCAATCAGCCCCAGCATTTT. This encodes CASSQDRVGYSNQPQHF.

The V call is TRBV24-1, the J call TRBJ2-3; a weak D match, TRBD1 (5 bases). V shed 3 bases and J shed 0 bases, with 21 bases lying between them. The CDR3 has 19 amino acids. CDR1 is KGHDR and CDR2 is SFDVKD in the germline V gene. Here the CDR3 reads CATSDAFGTGPSSTDTQYF. The CDR3 DNA reads TGTGCCACCAGTGATGCCTTCGGCACAGGCCCCTCTAGCACAGATACGCAGTATTTT.

The J gene is TRBJ2-5, the V gene TRBV5-1; 8 positions match TRBD1. The CDR3 length is 14 residues. CDR1 and CDR2 (germline): SGHRS, YFSETQ. V shed 4 bases and J 5 bases; nucleotides not matched to a gene: 7. CDR3 amino acids: CASSPWTGMETQYF. CDR3 DNA: TGCGCCAGCAGCCCTTGGACAGGGATGGAGACCCAGTACTTC.

V gene TRBV27 combines with J gene TRBJ1-2, with a possible D match to TRBD1 (6 bases). Germline V CDR1 and CDR2: MNHEY, SMNVEV (reference sequence). The CDR3 extends over 14 amino acids. Trimming shortened V by 0 bases and J by 5 bases, and 10 bases separated the two germline ends. The DNA for the CDR3 is TGTGCCAGCAGTTTATCTCAGGGGCTATATGGCTACACCTTC. Encoded protein: CASSLSQGLYGYTF.

The chain carries TRBV5-4 and TRBJ2-2, with 11 bases that match TRBD2. Germline trimming cut 4 bases from V and 8 bases from J; bases unmatched to any gene: 7. The CDR3 loop spans 15 amino acids. Germline V gives CDR1 SGHNT, CDR2 YYREEE (reference sequence). The CDR3 region has the DNA TGTGCCAGCAGCCCGTCACTAGCGGGGGTAGGGGAGCTGTTTTTT. Protein: CASSPSLAGVGELFF.

The genes are TRBV12-3 or TRBV12-4 and TRBJ1-2; D is ambiguous. The CDR3 contains 13 residues. The V gene lost 6 bases and the J gene lost 0 bases, with 8 bases spanning the gap. Written as DNA, the CDR3 is TGTGCCAGCAGCTATACGTCTAACTATGGCTACACCTTC. Protein product: CASSYTSNYGYTF.

The rearrangement joins TRBV7-7 to TRBJ2-1; 8 bases agree with TRBD2. The trim removed 5 bases at V and 3 bases at J, leaving 3 bases unmatched. Germline V gives CDR1 SSHAT, CDR2 FNYEAQ (reference sequence). This CDR3 comprises 14 residues. The CDR3 protein is CASSPTSGYNEQFF. CDR3 bases: TGTGCCAGCAGCCCCACTAGCGGCTACAATGAGCAGTTCTTC. Based on the CDR3 plus reference TRBV7-7 and TRBJ2-1, the full variable domain is GAGVSQSPRYKVTKRGQDVTLRCDPISSHATLYWYQQALGQGPEFLTYFNYEAQPDKSGLPSDRFSAERPEGSISTLTIQRTEQRDSAMYRCASSPTSGYNEQFFGPGTRLTVL.

The chain employs TRBV15 and TRBJ1-4; D perhaps matches TRBD1 (6 bases). The V end lost 5 bases, the J end lost 3 bases, and 19 bases lay between the germline ends. The CDR3 is made up of 17 amino acids. CDR1 LNHNV and CDR2 YYDKDF come from the germline V gene (reference sequence). The CDR3 here is CATSLGLGAGANEKLFF. The DNA of the CDR3 is TGTGCCACCAGCTTAGGTTTGGGGGCAGGAGCTAATGAAAAACTGTTTTTT.

The V call is TRBV23-1, the J call TRBJ2-3, with TRBD2 identical over 7 bases. TRBV23-1 is marked as an open reading frame, function uncertain. Unmatched junction bases numbered 6, after V lost 1 base and J lost 5 bases. The CDR3 sequence is 15 residues long. CDR3 protein: CASSQWGGAVDTQYF. CDR3 in DNA: TGCGCCAGCAGTCAATGGGGGGGAGCGGTAGATACGCAGTATTTT.

The chain links TRBV18 to TRBJ2-2; a weak D match, TRBD1 (5 bases). CDR1 and CDR2 from the germline V gene are KGHSH and LQKENI. CDR3 length: 16 residues. V was pared by 0 bases and J by 6 bases, with 14 bases between. The CDR3 DNA is TGTGCCAGCTCACCACCTTATCGGACAAGGGCCGGGGAGCTGTTTTTT. Translating gives CASSPPYRTRAGELFF. The variable domain in full, with the rest retrieved from reference TRBV18 and TRBJ2-2, is NAGVMQNPRHLVRRRGQEARLRCSPMKGHSHVYWYRQLPEEGLKFMVYLQKENIIDESGMPKERFSAEFPKEGPSILRIQQVVRGDSAAYFCASSPPYRTRAGELFFGEGSRLTVL.

Regarding this clone: The germline gene is not matched at one end of the junction; a read error may be the cause. The chain uses TRBV3-1 (or the pseudogene TRBV3-2) and TRBJ1-2, with 7 bases identical to TRBD1. CDR1 is LGHDT, CDR2 YNNKEL, per germline (reference sequence). The CDR3 totals 12 residues. CDR3 amino acids: CASSQGPGQASF. The DNA of the CDR3 is TGTGCCAGCAGCCAGGGACCCGGACAGGCCTCCTTC.

This chain uses TRBV2 with TRBJ1-5, with 10 nucleotides matching TRBD1. The CDR3 length is 15 residues. Looked up from germline, CDR1 is SNHLY and CDR2 is FYNNEI. Unmatched junction bases numbered 2, after V lost 6 bases and J lost 0 bases. The chain's CDR3 is CASSDRGLSNQPQHF. CDR3 coding DNA: TGTGCCAGCAGCGACAGGGGGCTTAGCAATCAGCCCCAGCATTTT.

This chain connects TRBV19 to TRBJ1-2; TRBD1 agrees at 8 bases. The V gene's germline CDR1 is LNHDA and CDR2 SQIVND (reference sequence). With V trimmed by 5 bases and J by 7 bases, 6 bases remained unmatched. The CDR3 covers 13 residues. This chain's CDR3 is CASSGQGTGGYTF. CDR3 DNA sequence: TGTGCCAGTAGTGGGCAGGGGACAGGTGGCTACACCTTC. The whole variable domain, remainder taken from reference TRBV19 and TRBJ1-2, is DGGITQSPKYLFRKEGQNVTLSCEQNLNHDAMYWYRQDPGQGLRLIYYSQIVNDFQKGDIAEGYSVSREKKESFPLTVTSAQKNPTAFYLCASSGQGTGGYTFGSGTRLTVV.

This chain connects TRBV18 to TRBJ2-5; D is undetermined. Deletions cut 0 bases from V and 1 base from J, with 6 bases between. CDR3 length: 14 residues. Germline assignment: CDR1 KGHSH and CDR2 LQKENI. The CDR3 here is CASSPPFVQETQYF. CDR3 bases: TGTGCCAGCTCACCACCTTTCGTCCAAGAGACCCAGTACTTC.

This chain uses TRBV7-3 with TRBJ2-2, with 8 bases fitting TRBD2. The V gene's germline CDR1 is SGHTA and CDR2 FQGTGA. This CDR3 comprises 17 residues. The V gene end was trimmed by 5 bases and the J gene end by 4 bases; junction bases not matched to a gene: 12. CDR3 region: CASSLRGGAEGTGELFF. Here the CDR3 DNA reads TGTGCCAGCAGCCTCCGGGGGGGGGCCGAGGGCACCGGGGAGCTGTTTTTT.